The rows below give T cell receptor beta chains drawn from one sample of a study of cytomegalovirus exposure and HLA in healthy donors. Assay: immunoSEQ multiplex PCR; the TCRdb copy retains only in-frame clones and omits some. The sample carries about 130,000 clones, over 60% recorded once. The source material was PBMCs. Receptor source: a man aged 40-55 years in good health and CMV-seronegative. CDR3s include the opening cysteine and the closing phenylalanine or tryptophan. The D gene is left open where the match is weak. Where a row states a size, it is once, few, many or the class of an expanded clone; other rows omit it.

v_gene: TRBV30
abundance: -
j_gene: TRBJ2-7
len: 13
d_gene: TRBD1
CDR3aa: CAWSPGQTYEQYF
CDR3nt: TGTGCCTGGAGTCCGGGACAGACCTACGAGCAGTACTTC

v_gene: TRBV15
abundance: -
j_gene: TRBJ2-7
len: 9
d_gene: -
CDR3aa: CARDCAHHF
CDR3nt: TGTGCCAGGGACTGCGCCCATCACTTC

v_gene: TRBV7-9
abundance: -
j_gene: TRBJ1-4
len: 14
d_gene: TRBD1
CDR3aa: CASTSGQGDEKLFF
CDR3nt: TGTGCCAGCACCTCGGGACAGGGGGATGAAAAACTGTTTTTT

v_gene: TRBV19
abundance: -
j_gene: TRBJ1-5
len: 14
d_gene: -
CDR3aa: CASTAWGGHQPQHF
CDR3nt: TGTGCCAGTACCGCTTGGGGCGGCCACCAGCCCCAGCATTTT

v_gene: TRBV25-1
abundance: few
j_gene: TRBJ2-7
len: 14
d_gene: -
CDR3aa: CASSAQLEPYEQYF
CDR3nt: TGTGCCAGCAGTGCCCAATTAGAGCCCTACGAGCAGTACTTC

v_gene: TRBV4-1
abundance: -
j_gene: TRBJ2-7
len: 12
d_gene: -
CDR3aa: CASSQDVSEQYF
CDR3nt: TGCGCCAGCAGCCAAGATGTCAGCGAGCAGTACTTC

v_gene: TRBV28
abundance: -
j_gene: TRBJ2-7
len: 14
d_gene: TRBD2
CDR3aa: CASRTSGISYEQYF
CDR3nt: TGTGCCAGCAGGACTAGCGGAATATCCTACGAGCAGTACTTC

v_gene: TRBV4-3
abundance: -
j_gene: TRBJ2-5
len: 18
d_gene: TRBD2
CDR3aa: CASSQDWGVAGIQETQYF
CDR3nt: TGCGCCAGCAGCCAAGATTGGGGGGTAGCGGGTATCCAAGAGACCCAGTACTTC

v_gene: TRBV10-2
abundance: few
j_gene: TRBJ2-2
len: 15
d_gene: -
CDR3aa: CASSAQSLDTGELFF
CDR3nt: TGCGCCAGCAGTGCCCAGTCCTTGGACACCGGGGAGCTGTTTTTT

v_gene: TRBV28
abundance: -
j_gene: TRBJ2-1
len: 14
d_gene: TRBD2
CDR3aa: CASSFFGRDYEQFF
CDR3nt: TGTGCCAGCAGTTTCTTCGGGAGGGACTATGAGCAGTTCTTC

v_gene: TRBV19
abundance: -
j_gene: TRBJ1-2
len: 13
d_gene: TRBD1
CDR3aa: CASRKGQGSGYTF
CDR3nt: TGTGCCAGTAGAAAGGGACAGGGTTCCGGCTACACCTTC

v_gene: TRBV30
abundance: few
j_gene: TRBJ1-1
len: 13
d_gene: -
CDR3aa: CAWSRGTSTEAFF
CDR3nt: TGTGCCTGGAGCAGGGGAACCTCGACTGAAGCTTTCTTT

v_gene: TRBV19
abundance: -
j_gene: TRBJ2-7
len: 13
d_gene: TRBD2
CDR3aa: CASSPHLAAVQYF
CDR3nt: TGTGCCAGTAGTCCCCACCTAGCGGCGGTGCAGTACTTC

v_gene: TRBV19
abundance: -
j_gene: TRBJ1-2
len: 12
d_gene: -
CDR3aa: CASSFEGRFATF
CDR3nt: TGTGCCAGTAGTTTCGAGGGGAGGTTCGCCACCTTC

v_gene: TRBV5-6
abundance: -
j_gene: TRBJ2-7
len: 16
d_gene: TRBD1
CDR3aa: CASSAPRDRGTYEQYF
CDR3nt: TGTGCCAGCAGCGCGCCCCGGGACAGGGGCACCTACGAGCAGTACTTC

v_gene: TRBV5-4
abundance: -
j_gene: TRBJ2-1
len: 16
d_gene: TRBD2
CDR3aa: CASSPDLAGLYNEQFF
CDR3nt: TGTGCCAGCAGCCCGGACCTAGCGGGACTGTACAATGAGCAGTTCTTC

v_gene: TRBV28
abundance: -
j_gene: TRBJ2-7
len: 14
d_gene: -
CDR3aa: CASKVGDFALEQYF
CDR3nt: TGTGCCAGCAAGGTAGGGGACTTTGCTCTAGAGCAGTACTTC

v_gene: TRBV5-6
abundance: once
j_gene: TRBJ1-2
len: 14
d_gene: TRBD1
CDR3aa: CASSFTQGASGYTF
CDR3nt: TGTGCCAGCAGCTTTACACAGGGGGCCTCGGGCTACACCTTC

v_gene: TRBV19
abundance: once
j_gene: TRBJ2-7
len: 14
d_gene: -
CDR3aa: CASSMRGNGYEQYF
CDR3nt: TGTGCCAGTAGTATGAGAGGGAATGGCTACGAGCAGTACTTC